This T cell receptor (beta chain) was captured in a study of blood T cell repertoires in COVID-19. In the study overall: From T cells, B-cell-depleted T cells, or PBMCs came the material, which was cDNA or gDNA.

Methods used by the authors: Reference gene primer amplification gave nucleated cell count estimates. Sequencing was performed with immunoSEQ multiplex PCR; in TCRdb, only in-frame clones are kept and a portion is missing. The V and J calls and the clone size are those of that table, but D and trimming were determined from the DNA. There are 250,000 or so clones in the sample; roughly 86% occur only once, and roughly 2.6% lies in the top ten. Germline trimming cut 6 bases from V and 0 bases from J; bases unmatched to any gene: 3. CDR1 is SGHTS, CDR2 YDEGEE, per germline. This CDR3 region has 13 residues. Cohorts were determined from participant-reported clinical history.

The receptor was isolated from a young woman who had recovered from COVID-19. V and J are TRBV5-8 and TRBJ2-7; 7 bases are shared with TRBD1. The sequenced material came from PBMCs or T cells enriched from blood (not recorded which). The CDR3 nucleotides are TGTGCCAGCACGTACAGGGGCTCCTACGAGCAGTACTTC. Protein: CASTYRGSYEQYF.